The table lists the clone carrying this T cell receptor beta chain with a few counts. Germline CDR1 and CDR2: LNHDA and SQIVND (reference sequence). The CDR3 totals 14 residues. The V gene lost 4 bases and the J gene lost 2 bases, with 12 bases spanning the gap. The data are from a study of T cells in Graves' hyperthyroidism and ophthalmopathy. TCR beta CDR3 regions were amplified from RNA transcripts. A set of HTBI primers served as the primers for a first-round RT-PCR of the TCR CDR3. TCRdb redid the calling of the multiplex PCR reads with MiXCR, one entry per CDR3 protein. Counted here are approximately 740,000 distinct CDR3 sequences, about 15% occurring once; the ten biggest clones make up 10%.

This sequence joins TRBV19 and TRBJ2-7; D might be TRBD1 (6 bases). Sequencing was carried out using blood. The clonotype comes from a woman aged 18-29 years with Graves' hyperthyroidism. The DNA for the CDR3 is TGTGCCAGTAGTAGGGGGCCACAAGCCTACGAGCAGTACTTC. This codes for CASSRGPQAYEQYF.